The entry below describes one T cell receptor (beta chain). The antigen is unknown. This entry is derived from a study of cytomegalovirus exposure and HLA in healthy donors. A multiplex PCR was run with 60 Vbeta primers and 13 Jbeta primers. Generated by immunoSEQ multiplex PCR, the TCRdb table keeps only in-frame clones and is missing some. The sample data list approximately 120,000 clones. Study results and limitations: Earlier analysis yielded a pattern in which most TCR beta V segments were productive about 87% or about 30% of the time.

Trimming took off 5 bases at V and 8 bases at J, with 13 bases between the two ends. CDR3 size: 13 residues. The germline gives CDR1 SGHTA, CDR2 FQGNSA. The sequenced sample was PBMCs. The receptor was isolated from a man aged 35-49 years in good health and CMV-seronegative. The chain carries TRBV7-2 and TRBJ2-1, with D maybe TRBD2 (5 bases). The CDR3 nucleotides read TGTGCCAGCAGCCCCCCGGGGAGACATGAGCAGTTCTTC. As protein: CASSPPGRHEQFF.